This is a list of T cell receptor beta chains from one sample in a study of shared clonotypes between healthy human individuals. The table came from immunoSEQ multiplex PCR; TCRdb's copy has only in-frame clones and leaves some out. The top ten clones hold over 0.12% of a sample with 2 million to 3 million clones, around nine tenths of them seen once. Sequencing input: naive CD4+ T cells sorted from blood. These receptors all come from a man aged 18 to 29 in good health. CDR3s include the opening cysteine and the closing phenylalanine or tryptophan. Fields, in order: clone size, V gene, D gene, J gene, CDR3 protein, CDR3 DNA. D genes are given only for firm matches. Clone size is shown for a subset of rows, as once, few, many or a class of expanded clone.

size: .
V: TRBV6-1
D: .
J: TRBJ1-2
CDR3: CASSASGGDYGYTF
DNA: TGTGCCAGCAGTGCTTCGGGGGGGGACTATGGCTACACCTTC

size: .
V: TRBV6-1
D: .
J: TRBJ2-5
CDR3: CASSLETQYF
DNA: TGTGCCAGCAGTTTGGAGACCCAGTACTTC

size: .
V: TRBV18
D: .
J: TRBJ1-2
CDR3: CASSEGQDYGYTF
DNA: TGTGCCAGCTCCGAGGGGCAGGACTATGGCTACACCTTC

size: once
V: TRBV19
D: TRBD2
J: TRBJ2-1
CDR3: CASSSQREGFEQFF
DNA: TGTGCCAGTAGTTCCCAGCGGGAGGGTTTTGAGCAGTTCTTC

size: .
V: TRBV28
D: .
J: TRBJ1-5
CDR3: CASSSTGAGAQHF
DNA: TGTGCCAGCAGTTCCACCGGGGCGGGAGCCCAGCATTTT

size: .
V: TRBV7-2
D: TRBD2
J: TRBJ2-1
CDR3: CASSLGLAGVNEQFF
DNA: TGTGCCAGCAGCTTAGGGCTAGCGGGAGTTAATGAGCAGTTCTTC

size: .
V: TRBV5-1
D: TRBD1
J: TRBJ2-7
CDR3: CASGTGQGAREQYF
DNA: TGCGCCAGCGGGACGGGACAGGGGGCGCGCGAGCAGTACTTC

size: .
V: TRBV5-5
D: .
J: TRBJ1-1
CDR3: CASSWLGRGNTEAFF
DNA: TGTGCCAGCAGCTGGTTGGGGAGGGGAAACACTGAAGCTTTCTTT

size: .
V: TRBV28
D: TRBD2
J: TRBJ2-2
CDR3: CATNRVAGGLQTGELFF
DNA: TGTGCCACCAACCGGGTAGCGGGAGGTCTTCAGACCGGGGAGCTGTTTTTT

size: .
V: TRBV27
D: .
J: TRBJ2-6
CDR3: CASSLWATVRDSGANVLTF
DNA: TGTGCCAGCAGTTTATGGGCGACAGTACGGGACTCTGGGGCCAACGTCCTGACTTTC

size: .
V: TRBV5-6
D: .
J: TRBJ1-1
CDR3: CASSLGLGGWRTEAFF
DNA: TGTGCCAGCAGCTTGGGATTAGGGGGTTGGCGGACCGAAGCTTTCTTT

size: .
V: TRBV28
D: .
J: TRBJ2-5
CDR3: CASSPSLGVSQETQYF
DNA: TGTGCCAGCAGTCCGTCCCTTGGTGTCAGCCAAGAGACCCAGTACTTC

size: .
V: TRBV27
D: TRBD2
J: TRBJ2-5
CDR3: CASSLSLGGETQYF
DNA: TGTGCCAGCAGTCTTTCCCTGGGGGGGGAGACCCAGTACTTC

size: once
V: TRBV11-2
D: .
J: TRBJ2-3
CDR3: CASSPGTLRPQYF
DNA: TGTGCCAGCAGCCCGGGGACCCTCCGGCCGCAGTATTTT

size: .
V: TRBV7-6
D: TRBD2
J: TRBJ2-1
CDR3: CASSQGGGGAGEQFF
DNA: TGTGCCAGCAGTCAGGGTGGCGGGGGGGCAGGTGAGCAGTTCTTC

size: .
V: TRBV14
D: TRBD1
J: TRBJ1-4
CDR3: CASSRVGQGATNEKLFF
DNA: TGTGCCAGCAGCCGAGTTGGACAGGGGGCAACTAATGAAAAACTGTTTTTT

size: .
V: TRBV6-4
D: TRBD1
J: TRBJ1-2
CDR3: CASSDSYRGRGYTF
DNA: TGTGCCAGCAGTGACTCATACAGGGGACGTGGCTACACCTTC